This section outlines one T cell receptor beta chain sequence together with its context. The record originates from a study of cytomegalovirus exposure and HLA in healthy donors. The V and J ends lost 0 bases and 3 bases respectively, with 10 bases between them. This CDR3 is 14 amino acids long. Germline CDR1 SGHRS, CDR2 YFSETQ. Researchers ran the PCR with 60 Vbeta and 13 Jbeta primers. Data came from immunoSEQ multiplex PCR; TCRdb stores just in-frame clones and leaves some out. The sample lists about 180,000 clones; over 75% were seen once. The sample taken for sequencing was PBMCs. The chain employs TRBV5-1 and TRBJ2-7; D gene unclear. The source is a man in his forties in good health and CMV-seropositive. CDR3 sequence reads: CASSLAGLNYEQYF. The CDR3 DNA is TGCGCCAGCAGCTTGGCGGGTTTAAACTACGAGCAGTACTTC. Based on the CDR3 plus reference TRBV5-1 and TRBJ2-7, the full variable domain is KAGVTQTPRYLIKTRGQQVTLSCSPISGHRSVSWYQQTPGQGLQFLFEYFSETQRNKGNFPGRFSGRQFSNSRSEMNVSTLELGDSALYLCASSLAGLNYEQYFGPGTRLTVT.